The clone carrying this T cell receptor (beta chain) has more than one count but fewer than ten. The identical CDR3 is also encoded by other nucleotide sequences in the sample. The sample originates from a study of shared clonotypes between healthy human individuals. Study overall: Per donor, CD8 memory used one plate, CD8 naive used two, CD4 memory used three and CD4 naive used three.

Only in-frame clones appear in the TCRdb table, and some are missing; sequencing was by immunoSEQ multiplex PCR. The sample has hundreds of thousands of clones, 72% seen once; the top ten hold 1.8%. The study drew all its donors from Caucasian adults living in Nashville, Tennessee. The CDR3 contains 14 residues. Germline loops: CDR1 SEHNR, CDR2 FQNEAQ (reference sequence). J was trimmed by 3 bases and V by 1 base; bases with no gene match: 2. This chain links TRBV7-9 with TRBJ2-7, with TRBD2 identical over 8 bases. Material for sequencing was memory CD4+ T cells sorted from blood. The subset here: CD45RA-negative fraction. This receptor was obtained from a woman aged 25-40 years in good health. The CDR3 DNA reads TGTGCCAGCAGCTTAGGGCTAGCGGGCTACGAGCAGTACTTC. Its translation is CASSLGLAGYEQYF.